This T cell receptor beta chain emerged from a study of CD8 T cells in ankylosing spondylitis. Findings and limits, study-wide: Ankylosing spondylitis blood appeared to be characterized by a TCR beta motif of several highly homologous variants. Researchers report that disease-linked clones proved CD8+ and relatively rare in peripheral blood. There was reportedly significant enrichment of clones that were disease-linked in matched ankylosing spondylitis synovial fluid. Prior work had noted some motif variants in reactive arthritis blood and synovial fluid.

As the method for making TCR beta libraries, quantitative 5'-RACE with molecular barcodes was used. TCRdb itself ran the 5' RACE reads through MiXCR, one entry per CDR3 protein. The sample carries some 220,000 distinct CDR3 sequences, approximately 7.3% recorded once. This clonotype was recorded many times. What it binds is unknown. Germline assignment: CDR1 MNHEY and CDR2 SVGAGI. The CDR3 has 14 residues. The ends were cut back, 0 bases at V and 1 base at J, with 7 bases in the middle. Sequenced input: blood, either unsorted or a sorted T cell fraction (not recorded which). The rearrangement joins TRBV6-5 to TRBJ2-7, with D unresolved. The TCR comes from a male donor with ankylosing spondylitis. The CDR3 region is CASSYSGESYEQYF. Here the CDR3 DNA reads TGTGCCAGCAGTTACTCTGGCGAATCCTACGAGCAGTACTTC.